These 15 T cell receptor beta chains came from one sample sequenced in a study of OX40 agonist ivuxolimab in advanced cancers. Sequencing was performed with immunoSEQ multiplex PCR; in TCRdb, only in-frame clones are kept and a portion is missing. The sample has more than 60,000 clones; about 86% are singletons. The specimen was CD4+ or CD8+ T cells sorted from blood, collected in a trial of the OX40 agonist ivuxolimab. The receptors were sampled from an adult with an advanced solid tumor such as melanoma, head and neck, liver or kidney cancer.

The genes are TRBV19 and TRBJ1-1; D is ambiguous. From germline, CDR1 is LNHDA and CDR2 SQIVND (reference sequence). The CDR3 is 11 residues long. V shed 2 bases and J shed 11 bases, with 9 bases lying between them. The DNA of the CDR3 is TGTGCCAGTAGTATAAAAGGGTCTGCTTTCTTT. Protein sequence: CASSIKGSAFF.

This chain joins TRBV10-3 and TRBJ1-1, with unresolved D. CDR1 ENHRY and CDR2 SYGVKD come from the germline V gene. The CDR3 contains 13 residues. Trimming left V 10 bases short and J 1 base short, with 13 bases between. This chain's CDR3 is CASIKEPNTEAFF. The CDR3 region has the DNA TGTGCCAGCATCAAGGAACCGAACACTGAAGCTTTCTTT.

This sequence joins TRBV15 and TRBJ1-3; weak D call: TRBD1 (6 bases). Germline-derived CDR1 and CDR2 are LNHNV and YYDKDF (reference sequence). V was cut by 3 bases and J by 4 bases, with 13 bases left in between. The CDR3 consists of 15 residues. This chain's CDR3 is CATSSFGTLGNTIYF. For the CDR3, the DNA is TGTGCCACCAGCAGTTTCGGGACATTAGGAAACACCATATATTTT.

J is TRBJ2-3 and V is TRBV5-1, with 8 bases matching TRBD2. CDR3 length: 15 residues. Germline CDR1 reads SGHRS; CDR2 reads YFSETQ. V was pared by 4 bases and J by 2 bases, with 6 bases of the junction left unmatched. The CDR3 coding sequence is TGCGCCAGCAGCGGAGCGGGGGCCCTCACAGATACGCAGTATTTT. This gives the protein CASSGAGALTDTQYF.

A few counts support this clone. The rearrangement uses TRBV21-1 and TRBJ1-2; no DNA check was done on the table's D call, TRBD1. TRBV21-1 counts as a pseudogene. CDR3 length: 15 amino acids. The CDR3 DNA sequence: TGTGCCAGCAGCAAAGGGTGGGTAAGGGGAAGTGGCTACACCTTC. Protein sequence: CASSKGWVRGSGYTF.

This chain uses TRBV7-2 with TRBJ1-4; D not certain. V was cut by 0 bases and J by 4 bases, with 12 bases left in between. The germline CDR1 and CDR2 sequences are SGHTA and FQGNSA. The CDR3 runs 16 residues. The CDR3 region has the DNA TGTGCCAGCAGCTTAGCGTTAGGGCTCGATAATGAAAAACTGTTTTTT. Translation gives CASSLALGLDNEKLFF.

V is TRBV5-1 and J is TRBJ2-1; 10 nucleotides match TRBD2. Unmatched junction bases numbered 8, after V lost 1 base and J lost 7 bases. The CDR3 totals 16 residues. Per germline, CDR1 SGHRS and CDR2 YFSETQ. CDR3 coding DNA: TGCGCCAGCAGCTTGCTCCCTAGCGGGAGTACTAATGAGCAGTTCTTC. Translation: CASSLLPSGSTNEQFF.

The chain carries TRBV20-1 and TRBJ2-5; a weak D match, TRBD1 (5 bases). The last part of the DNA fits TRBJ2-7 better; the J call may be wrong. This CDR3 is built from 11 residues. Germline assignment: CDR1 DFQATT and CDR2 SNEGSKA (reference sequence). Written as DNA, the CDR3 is TGCAGTGTCCAGGGCTCCTACGAGCAGTACTTC. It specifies CSVQGSYEQYF.

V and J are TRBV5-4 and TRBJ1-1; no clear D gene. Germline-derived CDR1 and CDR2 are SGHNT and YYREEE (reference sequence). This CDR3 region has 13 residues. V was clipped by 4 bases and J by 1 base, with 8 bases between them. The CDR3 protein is CASSGGWNTEAFF. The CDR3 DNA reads TGTGCCAGCAGCGGCGGATGGAACACTGAAGCTTTCTTT. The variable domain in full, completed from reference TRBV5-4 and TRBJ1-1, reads ETGVTQSPTHLIKTRGQQVTLRCSSQSGHNTVSWYQQALGQGPQFIFQYYREEENGRGNFPPRFSGLQFPNYSSELNVNALELDDSALYLCASSGGWNTEAFFGQGTRLTVV.

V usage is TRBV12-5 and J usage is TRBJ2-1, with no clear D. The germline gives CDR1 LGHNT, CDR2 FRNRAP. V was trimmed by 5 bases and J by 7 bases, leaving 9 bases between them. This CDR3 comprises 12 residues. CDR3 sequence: CASGPAENEQFF. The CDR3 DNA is TGTGCTAGTGGTCCCGCAGAGAATGAGCAGTTCTTC. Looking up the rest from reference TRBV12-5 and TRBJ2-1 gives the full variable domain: DARVTQTPRHKVTEMGQEVTMRCQPILGHNTVFWYRQTMMQGLELLAYFRNRAPLDDSGMPKDRFSAEMPDATLATLKIQPSEPRDSAVYFCASGPAENEQFFGPGTRLTVL.

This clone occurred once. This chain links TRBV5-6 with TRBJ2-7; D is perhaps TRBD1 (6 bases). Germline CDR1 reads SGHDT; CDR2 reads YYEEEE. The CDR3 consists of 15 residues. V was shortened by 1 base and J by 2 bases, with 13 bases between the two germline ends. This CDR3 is CASSLIQDRPYEQYF. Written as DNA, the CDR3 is TGTGCCAGCAGCTTGATTCAGGACAGACCCTACGAGCAGTACTTC.

Here the CDR3 DNA reads TGCGCCAGCAGCTCCCGAGCCCACCCGCGCGCACACAATGAGCAGTTCTTC. Its translation: CASSSRAHPRAHNEQFF. The chain employs TRBV5-1 and TRBJ2-1; D is undetermined. CDR1 is SGHRS and CDR2 is YFSETQ in the germline V gene. CDR3 length equals 17 residues. The ends were cut back, 3 bases at V and 5 bases at J, with 21 bases in the middle.

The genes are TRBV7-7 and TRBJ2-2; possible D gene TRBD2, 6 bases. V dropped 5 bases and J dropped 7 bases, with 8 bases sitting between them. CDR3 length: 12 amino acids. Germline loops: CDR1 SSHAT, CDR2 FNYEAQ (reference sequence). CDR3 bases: TGTGCCAGCAGCCCCGGGGGCGGGGAGCTGTTTTTT. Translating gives CASSPGGGELFF.

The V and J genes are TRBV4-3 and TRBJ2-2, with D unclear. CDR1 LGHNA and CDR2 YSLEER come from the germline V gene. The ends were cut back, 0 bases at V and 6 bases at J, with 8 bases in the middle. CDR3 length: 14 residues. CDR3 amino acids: CASSQDSWAGELFF. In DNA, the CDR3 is TGCGCCAGCAGCCAAGATAGTTGGGCCGGGGAGCTGTTTTTT.

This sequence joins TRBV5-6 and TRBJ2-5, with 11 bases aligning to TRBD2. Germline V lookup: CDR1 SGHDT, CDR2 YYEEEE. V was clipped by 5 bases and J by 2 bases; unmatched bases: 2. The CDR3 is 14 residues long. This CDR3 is CASRRLAGQETQYF. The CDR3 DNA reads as TGTGCCAGCAGACGACTAGCGGGGCAAGAGACCCAGTACTTC.